One and the same sample provided the 5 T cell receptor beta chains below, sequenced in a study of cytomegalovirus exposure and HLA in healthy donors. Assay: immunoSEQ multiplex PCR; the TCRdb copy retains only in-frame clones and omits some. The sample lists over 120,000 clones; 80% to 90% were seen once. The specimen was PBMCs. These receptors were collected from a woman in her 30s in good health and CMV-seropositive.

The chain links TRBV29-1 to TRBJ2-7; D is perhaps TRBD1 (6 bases). V lost 7 bases to trimming and J lost 3 bases, with 16 bases between them. The germline V gene encodes CDR1 SQVTM and CDR2 ANQGSEA. CDR3 length equals 13 residues. The CDR3 loop is CSAEGVAIYEQYF. The CDR3 nucleotides read TGCAGCGCCGAGGGGGTCGCAATCTACGAGCAGTACTTC.

The chain combines TRBV7-8 with TRBJ2-7; D is possibly TRBD1 (6 bases). CDR3 size: 14 residues. The germline gives CDR1 SGHVS, CDR2 FQNEAQ. The V end was cut by 2 bases, the J end by 5 bases, with 13 bases between. The chain's CDR3 is CASSLIGGYHEQYF. CDR3 sequence (DNA): TGTGCCAGCAGCTTAATTGGGGGCTACCACGAGCAGTACTTC.

This clone was found a few times. Here the CDR3 DNA reads TGTGCCAGCAGCTTGGGGGACAGGGAAGGTCAGCCCCAGCATTTT. Encoded protein: CASSLGDREGQPQHF. The chain joins TRBV5-8 to TRBJ1-5; 9 positions agree with TRBD1. Germline lookup yields CDR1 SGHTS and CDR2 YDEGEE. The CDR3 runs to 15 residues. The J segment lost 6 bases and the V segment lost 0 bases, leaving 4 bases of the junction unmatched.

The CDR3, as DNA: TGTGCCAGCAGCTTGGGGGCGGGAGGGACTGAAGCTTTCTTT. It yields the protein CASSLGAGGTEAFF. V and J are TRBV5-6 and TRBJ1-1, with D unresolved. Germline CDR1 reads SGHDT; CDR2 reads YYEEEE. The CDR3 contains 14 residues. Trimming removed 0 bases from V and 5 bases from J, with 11 bases in between. The full variable domain, in which reference TRBV5-6 and TRBJ1-1 provide the parts outside the CDR3, is DAGVTQSPTHLIKTRGQQVTLRCSPKSGHDTVSWYQQALGQGPQFIFQYYEEEERQRGNFPDRFSGHQFPNYSSELNVNALLLGDSALYLCASSLGAGGTEAFFGQGTRLTVV.

The chain is built from TRBV27 and TRBJ1-2; possibly TRBD1 for D (5 bases). From germline, CDR1 is MNHEY and CDR2 SMNVEV (reference sequence). The CDR3 is 13 residues long. Trimming cost V 5 bases and J 8 bases, with 15 bases left between them. CDR3 nucleotide sequence: TGTGCCAGCAGTACACAGGCCTCGCTAGGCTACACCTTC. This sequence encodes CASSTQASLGYTF.